One sample yielded the 10 T cell receptor beta chains listed below, sequenced in a study of siplizumab effects on memory and regulatory T cells. Generated by immunoSEQ multiplex PCR, the TCRdb table keeps only in-frame clones and is missing some. The sample includes approximately 100,000 clones, 80% to 95% of them seen just once. The sample comprised non-Treg CD4+ T cells sorted from blood. The receptors come from a human donor in good health.

This clone was detected only once. CDR3 DNA: TGTGCCAGCAGCCCGCTCGACGGCGGGAGAAATGAGCAGTTCTTC. Protein: CASSPLDGGRNEQFF. The chain combines TRBV7-3 with TRBJ2-1; TRBD2 matches 7 bases. Per germline, CDR1 SGHTA and CDR2 FQGTGA. This CDR3 is built from 15 residues. The V and J ends lost 5 bases and 7 bases, in that order; junction bases with no gene match: 11. Supplemented by reference TRBV7-3 and TRBJ2-1, the full variable domain reads GAGVSQTPSNKVTEKGKYVELRCDPISGHTALYWYRQSLGQGPEFLIYFQGTGAADDSGLPNDRFFAVRPEGSVSTLKIQRTERGDSAVYLCASSPLDGGRNEQFFGPGTRLTVL.

The J gene is TRBJ2-2, the V gene TRBV5-6, with TRBD1 matching 9 bases. Germline CDR1 is SGHDT and CDR2 is YYEEEE. The CDR3 is made up of 16 amino acids. The ends lost 1 base at V and 8 bases at J; junction bases unmatched: 9. The CDR3 protein is CASSLTIGQGKGELFF. Written as DNA, the CDR3 is TGTGCCAGCAGCTTGACAATAGGACAGGGGAAAGGGGAGCTGTTTTTT.

The CDR3 is CASSQTGTTYNEQFF. DNA for the CDR3: TGTGCCAGCAGCCAAACCGGGACTACCTACAATGAGCAGTTCTTC. The rearrangement joins TRBV11-3 to TRBJ2-1, with 7 bases identical to TRBD2. V lost 5 bases to trimming and J lost 2 bases; unmatched junction nucleotides: 6. CDR1 and CDR2 from the germline V gene are SGHNT and YENEEA. There are 15 residues in the CDR3.

The chain couples TRBV7-3 to TRBJ2-7, with D maybe TRBD2 (6 bases). This CDR3 region has 12 residues. Trimming left V 5 bases short and J 3 bases short, with 8 bases between. Germline V gene lookup returns CDR1 SGHTA and CDR2 FQGTGA. DNA for the CDR3: TGTGCCAGCAGCCGGGACTTCTACGAGCAGTACTTC. Encoded protein: CASSRDFYEQYF.

The chain links TRBV15 to TRBJ2-5, with 7 positions matching TRBD2. V shed 6 bases and J 1 base; nucleotides not matched to a gene: 5. Germline loops: CDR1 LNHNV, CDR2 YYDKDF (reference sequence). The CDR3 runs to 14 residues. This CDR3 is CATRGRGFQETQYF. For the CDR3, the DNA is TGTGCCACCAGGGGGCGGGGGTTCCAAGAGACCCAGTACTTC.

The chain carries TRBV5-1 and TRBJ2-3; 9 positions agree with TRBD1. Per the germline V gene, CDR1 is SGHRS and CDR2 is YFSETQ. After removal of 6 bases from V and 4 bases from J, the junction contained 6 bases not matched to a gene. The CDR3 is 14 amino acids. The CDR3 DNA sequence: TGCGCCAGCACGAGGGACAGGGTCGCAGATACGCAGTATTTT. Encoded protein: CASTRDRVADTQYF.

CDR3 nucleotide sequence: TGTGCCAGCAGCTTAATTGGCGGGAGGGGTGATACGCAGTATTTT. It yields the protein CASSLIGGRGDTQYF. V gene TRBV7-8 combines with J gene TRBJ2-3, with 9 bases lining up with TRBD2. The V gene's germline CDR1 is SGHVS and CDR2 FQNEAQ. The CDR3 runs 15 residues. V gave up 2 bases and J gave up 6 bases; unmatched junction bases: 6.

The chain links TRBV4-3 to TRBJ2-7; 9 positions match TRBD2. Germline trimming cut 0 bases from V and 3 bases from J; bases unmatched to any gene: 3. Germline CDR1 LGHNA, CDR2 YSLEER. The CDR3 consists of 15 residues. The CDR3 DNA reads as TGCGCCAGCAGCCAAGAGAGGACTAGCGACTACGAGCAGTACTTC. It specifies CASSQERTSDYEQYF.

V is TRBV19 and J is TRBJ1-1; 8 positions match TRBD1. The V gene end was trimmed by 6 bases and the J gene end by 11 bases; junction bases not matched to a gene: 14. Germline CDR1 and CDR2: LNHDA and SQIVND (reference sequence). There are 14 residues in the CDR3. The chain's CDR3 is CASRRAGGVRLAFF. The CDR3 DNA follows: TGTGCCAGTAGAAGGGCAGGGGGCGTGAGGCTGGCTTTCTTT. The full variable domain, its missing parts supplied by reference TRBV19 and TRBJ1-1, is DGGITQSPKYLFRKEGQNVTLSCEQNLNHDAMYWYRQDPGQGLRLIYYSQIVNDFQKGDIAEGYSVSREKKESFPLTVTSAQKNPTAFYLCASRRAGGVRLAFFGQGTRLTVV.

The gene calls are TRBV14 and TRBJ2-2; possible D gene TRBD2, 6 bases. The germline V gene encodes CDR1 SGHDN and CDR2 FVKESK. V gave up 4 bases and J gave up 10 bases, with 19 bases separating them. This CDR3 is built from 15 residues. CDR3 nucleotides: TGTGCCAGCAGCCCGCGGGACGGACCAAGCTCGGAGCTGTTTTTT. Translated, it gives CASSPRDGPSSELFF.